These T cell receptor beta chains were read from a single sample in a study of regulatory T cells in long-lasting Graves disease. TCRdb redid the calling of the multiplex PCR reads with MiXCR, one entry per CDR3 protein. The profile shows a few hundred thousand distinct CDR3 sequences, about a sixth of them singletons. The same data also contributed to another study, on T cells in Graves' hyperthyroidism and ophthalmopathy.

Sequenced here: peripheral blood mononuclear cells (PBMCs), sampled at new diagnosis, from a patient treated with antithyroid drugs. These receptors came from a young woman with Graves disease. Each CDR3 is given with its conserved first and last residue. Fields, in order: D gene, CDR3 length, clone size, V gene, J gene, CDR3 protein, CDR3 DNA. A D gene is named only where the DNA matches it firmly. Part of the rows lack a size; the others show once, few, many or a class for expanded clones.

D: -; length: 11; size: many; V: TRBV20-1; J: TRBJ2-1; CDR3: CSTFRFNEQFF; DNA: TGCAGTACCTTCCGCTTCAATGAGCAGTTCTTC
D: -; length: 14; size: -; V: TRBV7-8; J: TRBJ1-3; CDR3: CASSLRSSRNTIYF; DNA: TGTGCCAGCAGCTTGAGGAGTAGCCGAAACACCATATATTTT
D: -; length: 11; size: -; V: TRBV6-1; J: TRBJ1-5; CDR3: CASSEVQPQHF; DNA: TGTGCCAGCAGTGAAGTTCAGCCCCAGCATTTT
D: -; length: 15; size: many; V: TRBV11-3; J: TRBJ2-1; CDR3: CASSLGRNQYNEQFF; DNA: TGTGCCAGCAGCTTGGGCAGAAACCAATACAATGAGCAGTTCTTC
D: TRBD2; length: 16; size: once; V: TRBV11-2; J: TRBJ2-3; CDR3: CASSVGLAGHTDTQYF; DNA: TGTGCCAGCAGCGTCGGACTAGCGGGGCACACAGATACGCAGTATTTT
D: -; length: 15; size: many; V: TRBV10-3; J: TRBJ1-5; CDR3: CAISEGGRINQPQHF; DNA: TGTGCCATCAGTGAGGGGGGACGGATTAATCAGCCCCAGCATTTT
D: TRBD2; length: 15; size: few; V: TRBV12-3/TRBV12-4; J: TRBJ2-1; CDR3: CAGKRREGLYNEQFF; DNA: TGTGCCGGCAAACGAAGGGAGGGCCTCTACAATGAGCAGTTCTTC
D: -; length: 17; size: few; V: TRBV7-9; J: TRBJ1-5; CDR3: CASSLYLSELSNQPQHF; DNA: TGTGCCAGCAGCTTATATTTGTCAGAACTTAGCAATCAGCCCCAGCATTTT
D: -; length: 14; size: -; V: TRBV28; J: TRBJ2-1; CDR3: CASSKSGVANEQFF; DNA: TGTGCCAGCAGTAAATCGGGAGTCGCTAATGAGCAGTTCTTC
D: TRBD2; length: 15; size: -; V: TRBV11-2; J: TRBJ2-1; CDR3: CASSLVLSGGNEQFF; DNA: TGTGCCAGCAGCTTAGTCCTAAGCGGGGGCAATGAGCAGTTCTTC
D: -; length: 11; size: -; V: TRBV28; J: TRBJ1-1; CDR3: CASSLLGRAFF; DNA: TGTGCCAGCAGTTTATTAGGGAGGGCTTTCTTT
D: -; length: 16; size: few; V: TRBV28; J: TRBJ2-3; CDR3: CASSPSGTPATDTQYF; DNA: TGTGCCAGCAGTCCTTCCGGGACACCTGCCACAGATACGCAGTATTTT
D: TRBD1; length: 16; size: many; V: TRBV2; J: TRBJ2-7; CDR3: CASRGRGDRLTYEQYF; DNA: TGTGCCAGCAGGGGAAGGGGGGACAGGCTAACATACGAGCAGTACTTC
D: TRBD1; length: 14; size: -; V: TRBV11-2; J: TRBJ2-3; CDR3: CASSFDRGPDTQYF; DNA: TGTGCCAGCAGCTTTGACAGGGGCCCAGATACGCAGTATTTT
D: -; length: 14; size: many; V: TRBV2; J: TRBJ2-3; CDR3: CASSRDRSTDTQYF; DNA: TGTGCCAGCAGCCGGGACCGTAGCACAGATACGCAGTATTTT
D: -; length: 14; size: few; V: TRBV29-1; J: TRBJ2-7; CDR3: CSVEGGLGTYEQYF; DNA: TGCAGCGTTGAAGGTGGCCTGGGGACTTACGAGCAGTACTTC
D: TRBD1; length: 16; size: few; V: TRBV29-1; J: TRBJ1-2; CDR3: CSVETQGAKTNYGYTF; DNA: TGCAGCGTGGAGACACAGGGGGCCAAGACTAACTATGGCTACACCTTC
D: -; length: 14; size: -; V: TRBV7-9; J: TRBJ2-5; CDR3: CASSNTGFGETQYF; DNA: TGTGCCAGCAGCAACACAGGGTTTGGGGAGACCCAGTACTTC
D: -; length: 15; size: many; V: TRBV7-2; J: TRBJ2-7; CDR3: CASSPGGGVLHEQYF; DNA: TGTGCCAGCAGCCCAGGAGGCGGGGTCCTCCACGAGCAGTACTTC
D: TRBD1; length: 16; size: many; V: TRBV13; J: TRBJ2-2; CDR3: CASSSGTAKLTGELFF; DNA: TGTGCCAGCAGCTCGGGGACAGCGAAACTCACCGGGGAGCTGTTTTTT
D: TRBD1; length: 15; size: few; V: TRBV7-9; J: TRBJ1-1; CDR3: CASSGRTGGRTEAFF; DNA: TGTGCCAGCAGCGGGCGGACAGGGGGGCGAACTGAAGCTTTCTTT
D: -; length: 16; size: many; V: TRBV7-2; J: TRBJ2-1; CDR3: CASSLEVVPIDNERFF; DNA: TGTGCCAGCAGCTTAGAAGTAGTCCCCATTGACAATGAGCGGTTCTTC
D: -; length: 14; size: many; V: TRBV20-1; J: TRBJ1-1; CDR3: CSARAGAVNTEAFF; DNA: TGCAGTGCTAGAGCTGGTGCAGTGAACACTGAAGCTTTCTTT
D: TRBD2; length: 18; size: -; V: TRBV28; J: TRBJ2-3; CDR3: CASRPHQSGSGGTDTQYF; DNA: TGTGCCAGCAGGCCACACCAGAGCGGGAGCGGTGGCACAGATACGCAGTATTTT
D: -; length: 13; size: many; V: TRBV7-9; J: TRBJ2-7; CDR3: CASSLSRGYEQYF; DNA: TGTGCCAGCAGCTTAAGTAGGGGCTACGAGCAGTACTTC
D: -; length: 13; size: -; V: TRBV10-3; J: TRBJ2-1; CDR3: CAIRGSSYNEQFF; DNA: TGTGCCATCAGGGGAAGCTCCTACAATGAGCAGTTCTTC
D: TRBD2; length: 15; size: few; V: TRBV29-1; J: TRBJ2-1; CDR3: CSVVAGLHSYNEQFF; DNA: TGCAGCGTTGTAGCGGGACTTCACTCCTACAATGAGCAGTTCTTC
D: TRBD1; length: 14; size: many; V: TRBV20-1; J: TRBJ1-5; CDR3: CSALDRVSNQPQHF; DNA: TGCAGTGCACTGGACAGGGTTAGCAATCAGCCCCAGCATTTT
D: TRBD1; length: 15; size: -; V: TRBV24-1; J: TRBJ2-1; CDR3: CATSESPGQGYEQFF; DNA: TGTGCCACCAGTGAGTCCCCGGGACAGGGTTATGAGCAGTTCTTC
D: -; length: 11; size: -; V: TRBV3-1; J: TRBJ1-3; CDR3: CAGSQVSTIYF; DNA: TGTGCCGGCAGCCAAGTTTCCACCATATATTTT
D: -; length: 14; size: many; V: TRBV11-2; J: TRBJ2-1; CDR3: CATRGAGENGEQFF; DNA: TGTGCCACCCGGGGGGCGGGAGAGAATGGTGAGCAGTTCTTC
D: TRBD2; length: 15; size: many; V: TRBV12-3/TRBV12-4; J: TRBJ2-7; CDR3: CATGLAGANSYEQYF; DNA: TGTGCCACCGGACTAGCGGGAGCGAACTCCTACGAGCAGTACTTC
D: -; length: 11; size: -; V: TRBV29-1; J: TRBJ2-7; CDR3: CSVDTGHEQYF; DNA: TGCAGCGTGGACACAGGGCACGAGCAGTACTTC
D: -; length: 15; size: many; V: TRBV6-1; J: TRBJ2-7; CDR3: CASSEARSGVFEQYF; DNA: TGTGCCAGCAGTGAAGCGCGATCGGGAGTGTTCGAGCAGTACTTC
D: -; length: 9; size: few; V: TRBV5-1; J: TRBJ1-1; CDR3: CASSFGAFF; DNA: TGCGCCAGCAGCTTCGGAGCTTTCTTT
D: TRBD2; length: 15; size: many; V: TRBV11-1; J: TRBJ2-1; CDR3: CASSSLTSGRGEQFF; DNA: TGTGCCAGCAGCTCATTGACTAGCGGGAGGGGTGAGCAGTTCTTC
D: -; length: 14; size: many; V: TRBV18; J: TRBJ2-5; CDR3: CASSPSGNQETQYF; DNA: TGTGCCAGCTCACCAAGTGGTAACCAAGAGACCCAGTACTTC
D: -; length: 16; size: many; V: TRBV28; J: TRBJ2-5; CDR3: CASGPGGGRGQETQYF; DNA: TGTGCCAGCGGTCCCGGAGGGGGGAGAGGCCAAGAGACCCAGTACTTC
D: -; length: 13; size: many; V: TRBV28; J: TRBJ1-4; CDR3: CASSQGRDEKLFF; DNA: TGTGCCAGCAGTCAGGGTCGGGATGAAAAACTGTTTTTT
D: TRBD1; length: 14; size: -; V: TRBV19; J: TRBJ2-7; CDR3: CASSIGSRGYEQYF; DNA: TGTGCCAGTAGTATCGGATCCAGGGGGTACGAGCAGTACTTC
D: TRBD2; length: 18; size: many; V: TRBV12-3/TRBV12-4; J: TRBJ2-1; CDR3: CASSWTSGSSNVHNEQFF; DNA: TGTGCCAGCAGTTGGACTAGCGGGAGTTCGAATGTCCACAATGAGCAGTTCTTC
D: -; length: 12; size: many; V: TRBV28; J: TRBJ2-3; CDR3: CASFSLGDTQYF; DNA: TGTGCCAGCTTTTCGTTAGGGGATACGCAGTATTTT
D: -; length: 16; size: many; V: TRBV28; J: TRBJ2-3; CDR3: CASSLIGQPSTDTQYF; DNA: TGTGCCAGCAGTTTAATCGGGCAGCCAAGCACAGATACGCAGTATTTT
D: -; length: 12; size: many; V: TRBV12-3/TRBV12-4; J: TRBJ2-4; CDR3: CASSLAGSIQYF; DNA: TGTGCCAGCAGTTTAGCCGGGAGCATTCAGTACTTC
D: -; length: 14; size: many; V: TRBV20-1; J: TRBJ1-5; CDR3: CSARAMEGYQPQHF; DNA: TGCAGTGCTAGAGCCATGGAGGGGTATCAGCCCCAGCATTTT
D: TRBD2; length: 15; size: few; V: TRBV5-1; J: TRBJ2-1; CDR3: CASSFTGTSAHEQFF; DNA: TGCGCCAGCAGCTTTACCGGGACTAGCGCCCATGAGCAGTTCTTC
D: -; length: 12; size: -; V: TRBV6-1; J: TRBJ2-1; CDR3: CASGPSHNEQFF; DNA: TGTGCCAGCGGGCCGTCCCACAATGAGCAGTTCTTC
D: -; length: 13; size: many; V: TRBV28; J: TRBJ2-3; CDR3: CASSLDSTDTQYF; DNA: TGTGCCAGCAGCCTAGACTCCACAGATACGCAGTATTTT
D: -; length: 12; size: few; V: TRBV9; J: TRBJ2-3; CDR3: CASSVFGDTQYF; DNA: TGTGCCAGCAGCGTATTTGGAGATACGCAGTATTTT
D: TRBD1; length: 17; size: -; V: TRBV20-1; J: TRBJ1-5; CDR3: CSADRDRATYSNQPQHF; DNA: TGCAGTGCGGATCGGGACAGGGCAACTTATAGCAATCAGCCCCAGCATTTT
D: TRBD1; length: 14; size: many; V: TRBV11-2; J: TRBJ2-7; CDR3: CASTWDRYSYEQYF; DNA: TGTGCCAGCACCTGGGACAGGTACTCCTACGAGCAGTACTTC
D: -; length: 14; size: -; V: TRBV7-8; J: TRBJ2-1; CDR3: CASSLEVGRSSPFF; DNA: TGTGCCAGCAGCTTAGAGGTTGGTCGTAGTTCCCCGTTCTTC
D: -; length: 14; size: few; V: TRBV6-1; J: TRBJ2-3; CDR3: CASRTTGRGDTQYF; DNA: TGTGCCAGCAGAACCACAGGGAGAGGAGATACGCAGTATTTT
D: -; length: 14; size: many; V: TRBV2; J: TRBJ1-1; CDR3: CASILTIGGTEAFF; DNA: TGTGCCAGCATCTTAACTATAGGCGGCACTGAAGCTTTCTTT
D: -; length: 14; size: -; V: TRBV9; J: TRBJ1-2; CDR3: CASSVDVGNYGYTF; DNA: TGTGCCAGCAGCGTAGACGTAGGGAACTATGGCTACACCTTC